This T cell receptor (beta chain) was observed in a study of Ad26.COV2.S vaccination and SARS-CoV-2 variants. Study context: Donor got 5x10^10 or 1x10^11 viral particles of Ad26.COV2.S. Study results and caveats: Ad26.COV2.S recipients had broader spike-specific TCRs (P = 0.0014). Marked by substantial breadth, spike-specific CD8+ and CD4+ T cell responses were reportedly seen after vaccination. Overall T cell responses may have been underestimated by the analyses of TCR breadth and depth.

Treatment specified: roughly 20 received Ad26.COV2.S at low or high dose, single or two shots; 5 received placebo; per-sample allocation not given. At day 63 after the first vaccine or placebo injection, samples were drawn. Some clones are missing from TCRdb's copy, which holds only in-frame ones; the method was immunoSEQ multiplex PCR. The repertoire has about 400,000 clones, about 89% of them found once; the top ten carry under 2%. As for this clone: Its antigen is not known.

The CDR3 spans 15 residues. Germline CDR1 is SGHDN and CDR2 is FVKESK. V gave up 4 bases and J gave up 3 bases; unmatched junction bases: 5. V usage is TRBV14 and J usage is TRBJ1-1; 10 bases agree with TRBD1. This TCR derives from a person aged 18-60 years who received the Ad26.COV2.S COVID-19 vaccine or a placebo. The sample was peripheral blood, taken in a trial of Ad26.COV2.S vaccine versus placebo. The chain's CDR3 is CASSLRTGGYTEAFF. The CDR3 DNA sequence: TGTGCCAGCAGCCTTAGGACAGGGGGTTACACTGAAGCTTTCTTT.